The clone carrying this TCR beta chain has a handful of counts. Its antigen remains unidentified. An end of the junction does not agree with germline; a read error may underlie this. This CDR3 spans 15 amino acids. Germline CDR1 is ENHRY and CDR2 is SYGVKD. Sequenced material consisted of expressed TCRB transcripts (all of the isolated RNA was reverse transcribed). The protocol was immunoSEQ multiplex PCR, while the TCRdb copy is restricted to in-frame clones and leaves out a portion. The sample records a few hundred thousand clones, 16% being singletons. These data belong to a study of beta chain features in type 1 diabetes. On the study more broadly: Examination of sorted cells across all samples involved over 85,000,000 cells.

Points from the study as a whole: TCRB CDR3s were moderately but significantly shorter in Type 1 diabetes patients in all four CD4+ subsets. Cells with high TCR expression could be over-represented when cDNA is sequenced.

The receptor's source is a man aged 30-40 years with type 1 diabetes. The chain is built from TRBV10-3 and TRBJ1-1, with 8 nucleotides matching TRBD1. Sequenced: naive CD4+ T cells from blood. Here the CDR3 reads CASSPGQGANTEAFF. The DNA for the CDR3 is TGTGCCAGCAGTCCAGGACAGGGTGCGAACACTGAAGCTTTCTTT.